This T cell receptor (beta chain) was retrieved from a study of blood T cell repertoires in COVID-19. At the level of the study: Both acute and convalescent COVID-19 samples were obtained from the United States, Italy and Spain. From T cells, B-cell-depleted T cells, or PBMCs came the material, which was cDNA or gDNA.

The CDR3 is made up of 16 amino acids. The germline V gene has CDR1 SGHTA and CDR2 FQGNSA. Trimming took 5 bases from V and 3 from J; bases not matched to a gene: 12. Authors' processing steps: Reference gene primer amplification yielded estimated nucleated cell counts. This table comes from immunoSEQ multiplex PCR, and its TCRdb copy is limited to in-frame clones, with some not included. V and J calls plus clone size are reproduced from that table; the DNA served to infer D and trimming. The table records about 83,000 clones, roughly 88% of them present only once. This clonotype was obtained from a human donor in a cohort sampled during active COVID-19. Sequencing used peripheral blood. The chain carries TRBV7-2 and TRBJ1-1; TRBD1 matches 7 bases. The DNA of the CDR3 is TGTGCCAGCAGCAAACGGGACAGCAAGAGGGACACTGAAGCTTTCTTT. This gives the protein CASSKRDSKRDTEAFF. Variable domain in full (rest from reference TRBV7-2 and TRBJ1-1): GAGVSQSPSNKVTEKGKDVELRCDPISGHTALYWYRQSLGQGLEFLIYFQGNSAPDKSGLPSDRFSAERTGGSVSTLTIQRTQQEDSAVYLCASSKRDSKRDTEAFFGQGTRLTVV.